This passage covers 25 T cell receptor beta chains from one sample sequenced in a study of blood T cell repertoires in COVID-19 (dated by TCRdb to 2018 to 2021). The library relied on the immunoSEQ multiplex PCR assay. The clones in this table, taken by TCRdb from immuneACCESS, are in-frame only. Not every clone is retained; where verified, under half of the shortfall comes from an unresolved V gene, and the cause of the rest is unknown. The sample table contains some 98,000 clones; only one count was recorded for roughly 82% of them. The top ten clonotypes cover 9.5% to 13% of the sample. The sample consisted of peripheral blood. These receptors came from a man between 65 and 85 years old with active or convalescent COVID-19.

V is TRBV2 and J is TRBJ2-1, with 11 bases identical to TRBD1. The CDR3 sequence is 17 residues long. Germline trimming cut 6 bases from V and 7 bases from J; bases unmatched to any gene: 14. Germline V gives CDR1 SNHLY, CDR2 FYNNEI. The CDR3 sequence: CASRARLMGQGGNEQFF. CDR3 DNA: TGTGCCAGCAGAGCCCGCCTCATGGGACAGGGGGGTAATGAGCAGTTCTTC.

The V call is TRBV14, the J call TRBJ1-1; the match to TRBD1 covers 7 bases. Losses at the gene ends were 0 bases for V and 1 base for J; bases not matched to a gene: 23. CDR3 size: 22 residues. Germline V lookup: CDR1 SGHDN, CDR2 FVKESK. In DNA, the CDR3 is TGTGCCAGCAGCCAAGATCGATCAATTTTAGGGCACAGGGGAATTACGAACACTGAAGCTTTCTTT. Its translation: CASSQDRSILGHRGITNTEAFF.

V usage is TRBV25-1 and J usage is TRBJ2-1; tentative D call: TRBD1 (6 bases). CDR3 length equals 14 residues. Trimming cost V 10 bases and J 4 bases, with 17 bases left between them. CDR1 and CDR2 (germline): MGHDK, SYGVNS. The CDR3: CAKKTGTLYNEQFF. The DNA of the CDR3 is TGTGCCAAAAAAACCGGGACACTTTACAATGAGCAGTTCTTC.

The chain uses TRBV6-5 and TRBJ1-2; no reliable D call. The CDR3 covers 13 residues. The ends were cut back, 4 bases at V and 2 bases at J, with 8 bases in the middle. CDR1 and CDR2 (germline): MNHEY, SVGAGI. This CDR3 reads CASSWAVNYGYTF. CDR3 bases: TGTGCCAGCAGTTGGGCCGTCAACTATGGCTACACCTTC.

The gene calls are TRBV14 and TRBJ1-1, with no clear D. Trimming stripped 6 bases from V and 4 bases from J, with 6 bases between. The CDR3 loop spans 11 amino acids. In germline, CDR1 is SGHDN, CDR2 FVKESK. CDR3 loop: CASRAGTEAFF. CDR3 DNA: TGTGCCAGCAGAGCTGGCACTGAAGCTTTCTTT.

This clone was seen once. V gene TRBV27 combines with J gene TRBJ2-7; 7 bases agree with TRBD1. This CDR3 contains 16 residues. With 7 bases clipped from V and 2 bases from J, the junction kept 14 bases outside the gene matches. In germline, CDR1 is MNHEY, CDR2 SMNVEV (reference sequence). The CDR3 loop is CASTLRGLLVPYEQYF. DNA of the CDR3: TGTGCCAGCACCCTAAGGGGGCTACTAGTCCCCTACGAGCAGTACTTC.

This clone was recorded only once. The CDR3 spells CAWSSPGGAFF. In DNA form, the CDR3 reads TGTGCCTGGAGTTCCCCCGGGGGAGCTTTCTTT. This chain uses TRBV30 with TRBJ1-1; the D gene is possibly TRBD1 (5 bases). Germline CDR1 is GTSNPN and CDR2 is SVGIG (reference sequence). V was trimmed by 2 bases and J by 10 bases, leaving 11 bases between them. CDR3 length equals 11 residues.

The V gene is TRBV27, the J gene TRBJ1-5, with D possibly being TRBD1 (5 bases). Deletions cut 4 bases from V and 6 bases from J, with 13 bases between. Germline V gene sequence: CDR1 MNHEY, CDR2 SMNVEV (reference sequence). This CDR3 spans 14 amino acids. Written as DNA, the CDR3 is TGTGCCAGCAGTTCGTCTCGACAGTTTCAGCCCCAGCATTTT. Protein sequence: CASSSSRQFQPQHF.

This clone occurred once. The genes are TRBV7-2 and TRBJ2-7, with 10 bases fitting TRBD2. Germline assignment: CDR1 SGHTA and CDR2 FQGNSA. The CDR3 is made up of 17 amino acids. Trimming took 4 bases from V and 4 from J; bases not matched to a gene: 13. CDR3 sequence reads: CASSYRSSGGSGYEQYF. CDR3 in DNA: TGTGCCAGCAGCTATCGTTCTAGCGGGGGCTCAGGGTACGAGCAGTACTTC.

This clone was seen once. The V gene is TRBV19, the J gene TRBJ1-2; perhaps TRBD1 as D (5 bases). The CDR3 contains 15 residues. V gave up 3 bases and J gave up 7 bases, with 18 bases separating them. Looked up from germline, CDR1 is LNHDA and CDR2 is SQIVND (reference sequence). Here the CDR3 reads CASSMRGGRETGYTF. The CDR3 nucleotides are TGTGCCAGTAGTATGCGCGGGGGACGGGAGACTGGCTACACCTTC.

V is TRBV15 and J is TRBJ1-3; D is ambiguous. The germline V gene has CDR1 LNHNV and CDR2 YYDKDF (reference sequence). The CDR3 sequence is 15 residues long. Trimming stripped 7 bases from V and 0 bases from J, with 13 bases between. In nucleotides, the CDR3 is TGTGCCACCACGACTGATCGACTCTCTGGAAACACCATATATTTT. As protein: CATTTDRLSGNTIYF.

The genes are TRBV4-2 and TRBJ2-1; 7 bases map to TRBD2. Germline V gene sequence: CDR1 LGHNA, CDR2 YNFKEQ. The CDR3 totals 15 residues. Trimming at V came to 3 bases and at J to 5 bases, leaving 7 bases not matched to a gene. The CDR3 loop reads CASSHRAGPDNEQFF. In DNA, the CDR3 is TGTGCCAGCAGCCACAGAGCGGGGCCAGACAATGAGCAGTTCTTC.

This clone was seen more than once but under ten times. This chain links TRBV11-2 with TRBJ2-7, with 8 bases matching TRBD2. The CDR3 loop spans 14 amino acids. Germline lookup yields CDR1 SGHAT and CDR2 FQNNGV. V was pared by 1 base and J by 6 bases, with 5 bases of the junction left unmatched. Written as DNA, the CDR3 is TGTGCCAGCAGCTTAGCCCCCGGGACTAGCGAGCAGTACTTC. This gives the protein CASSLAPGTSEQYF.

The rearrangement joins TRBV25-1 to TRBJ1-2; possible D gene TRBD1, 5 bases. CDR1 is MGHDK, CDR2 SYGVNS, per germline. V was clipped by 8 bases and J by 4 bases, with 11 bases between them. The CDR3 is made up of 12 amino acids. The CDR3 DNA follows: TGTGCCAGCGGAGGGGTGGGCTATGGCTACACCTTC. This sequence encodes CASGGVGYGYTF.

This clone was seen a single time. The chain recombines TRBV5-1 with TRBJ2-1; tentatively, D is TRBD1 (6 bases). Looked up from germline, CDR1 is SGHRS and CDR2 is YFSETQ. V was pared by 0 bases and J by 7 bases, with 14 bases between. CDR3 length: 15 amino acids. CDR3 amino acids: CASSLAVGARNEQFF. The CDR3 coding sequence is TGCGCCAGCAGCTTGGCCGTGGGGGCGCGGAATGAGCAGTTCTTC.

This clone was seen a single time. The genes are TRBV3-1 (or the pseudogene TRBV3-2) and TRBJ2-2; 10 nucleotides align to TRBD1. The V and J ends lost 5 bases and 5 bases, in that order; junction bases with no gene match: 5. Looked up from germline, CDR1 is LGHDT and CDR2 is YNNKEL (reference sequence). This CDR3 has 15 residues. This CDR3 is CASSFRDRGTGELFF. The CDR3 DNA reads TGTGCCAGCAGCTTCCGGGACAGGGGAACCGGGGAGCTGTTTTTT.

This clone has just a few counts. The chain employs TRBV4-1 and TRBJ1-2; 11 bases are a match to TRBD1. V gave up 3 bases and J gave up 5 bases; unmatched junction bases: 8. Germline lookup yields CDR1 MGHRA and CDR2 YSYEKL. CDR3 length: 16 residues. The CDR3 DNA follows: TGCGCCAGCAGCCAGTCCGGTCGGGACAGGGGGTATGGCTACACCTTC. Translation: CASSQSGRDRGYGYTF.

There are a few counts of this clone. The J gene is TRBJ2-1, the V gene TRBV7-2, with D maybe TRBD2 (6 bases). The CDR3 is made up of 13 amino acids. The germline V and J ends were trimmed by 7 bases and 10 bases, with 17 bases remaining between them. Germline V CDR1 and CDR2: SGHTA, FQGNSA. The CDR3 reads CASNEGLSLEQFF. The CDR3 nucleotides are TGTGCCAGCAACGAGGGACTTTCGTTGGAGCAGTTCTTC.

The rearrangement joins TRBV12-5 to TRBJ2-5, with D perhaps matching TRBD1 (6 bases). The CDR3 totals 11 residues. Germline CDR1 reads LGHNT; CDR2 reads FRNRAP. Trimming took 2 bases from V and 13 from J, leaving 11 bases between them. DNA of the CDR3: TGTGCTAGTGGTTTGTACAGGGAGTTGTACTTC. Its protein product is CASGLYRELYF.

The V and J genes are TRBV7-9 and TRBJ1-4; D is possibly TRBD1 (6 bases). The V end lost 3 bases, the J end lost 6 bases, and 14 bases lay between the germline ends. The CDR3 sequence is 15 residues long. Germline CDR1 is SEHNR and CDR2 is FQNEAQ (reference sequence). The CDR3 region has the DNA TGTGCCAGCAGCTTTTACAGGGATAGGGATGAAAAACTGTTTTTT. Its protein is CASSFYRDRDEKLFF.

J is TRBJ2-2 and V is TRBV9, with D hard to call. Germline CDR1 reads SGDLS; CDR2 reads YYNGEE. This CDR3 spans 14 amino acids. Deletions cut 0 bases from V and 6 bases from J, with 9 bases between. The CDR3 coding sequence is TGTGCCAGCAGCGTAGCTACGGTACCCGGGGAGCTGTTTTTT. This encodes CASSVATVPGELFF.

The chain links TRBV18 to TRBJ2-5, with a possible D match to TRBD1 (6 bases). CDR1 and CDR2 (germline): KGHSH, LQKENI. The CDR3 is 13 residues long. The V end was cut by 3 bases, the J end by 4 bases, with 9 bases between. The CDR3 loop reads CASSPRQAETQYF. For the CDR3, the DNA is TGTGCCAGCTCACCGAGACAGGCAGAGACCCAGTACTTC.

J is TRBJ1-4 and V is TRBV29-1, with D perhaps TRBD1 (6 bases). Trimming cost V 6 bases and J 8 bases, with 16 bases left between them. This CDR3 is 13 amino acids long. Germline V gene sequence: CDR1 SQVTM, CDR2 ANQGSEA. The CDR3 DNA follows: TGCAGCGTGGCGGACAGCCCTGGGGAAAAACTGTTTTTT. Protein sequence: CSVADSPGEKLFF.

This sequence joins TRBV21-1 and TRBJ2-1; the table gives TRBD1 as D, unverified against the DNA. TRBV21-1 is a pseudogene. The CDR3 sequence is 16 residues long. The CDR3 DNA is TGTGCCAGCAGCAAAATCACAGGATTCTTACATAATGAGCAGTTCTTC. Amino acid sequence: CASSKITGFLHNEQFF.

J is TRBJ2-5 and V is TRBV6-4; possibly TRBD1 for D (6 bases). Germline loops: CDR1 MRHNA, CDR2 SNTAGT. This CDR3 contains 13 residues. Trimming shortened V by 4 bases and J by 3 bases, and 9 bases separated the two germline ends. CDR3 residues: CASSVQGKETQYF. DNA of the CDR3: TGTGCCAGCAGTGTACAGGGAAAAGAGACCCAGTACTTC.